The clone carrying this T cell receptor beta chain was recorded many times. Antigen specificity is unknown. In germline, CDR1 is DFQATT, CDR2 SNEGSKA (reference sequence). The V gene end was trimmed by 0 bases and the J gene end by 10 bases; junction bases not matched to a gene: 8. There are 15 residues in the CDR3. Indicated time point: patch test 2, 6 weeks after DPC sensitization. Treatment given: therapeutic diphenylcyclopropenone sensitization with weekly scalp DPC. Researchers sampled blood before each patch test went on. Those who donated were patients with alopecia, 18 to 70 years of age, and suitable for DPC. These data come from a study of human T cells and chemical hapten exposure. Whole-study results and caveats: Unchanged with DPC sensitization were TCRs above 1 in 1000 frequency.

Within the library, unique molecular identifiers were attached to each individual cDNA molecule. Using its own MiXCR run on the RACE reads, TCRdb lists one record per CDR3 protein. Of tens of thousands of distinct CDR3 sequences in the sample, about 6.3% were seen once. This sequence was found in a woman aged 30 to 39 with alopecia areata. Some clones in this sample may be carry-over from other donors' samples. The input for sequencing was whole blood, taken in connection with sensitization to the hapten diphenylcyclopropenone (DPC). V and J are TRBV20-1 and TRBJ1-6; TRBD1 aligns across 8 bases. The CDR3: CSARDPDRVPSPLHF. The DNA of the CDR3 is TGCAGTGCTAGAGACCCGGACAGGGTACCGTCACCCCTCCACTTT.